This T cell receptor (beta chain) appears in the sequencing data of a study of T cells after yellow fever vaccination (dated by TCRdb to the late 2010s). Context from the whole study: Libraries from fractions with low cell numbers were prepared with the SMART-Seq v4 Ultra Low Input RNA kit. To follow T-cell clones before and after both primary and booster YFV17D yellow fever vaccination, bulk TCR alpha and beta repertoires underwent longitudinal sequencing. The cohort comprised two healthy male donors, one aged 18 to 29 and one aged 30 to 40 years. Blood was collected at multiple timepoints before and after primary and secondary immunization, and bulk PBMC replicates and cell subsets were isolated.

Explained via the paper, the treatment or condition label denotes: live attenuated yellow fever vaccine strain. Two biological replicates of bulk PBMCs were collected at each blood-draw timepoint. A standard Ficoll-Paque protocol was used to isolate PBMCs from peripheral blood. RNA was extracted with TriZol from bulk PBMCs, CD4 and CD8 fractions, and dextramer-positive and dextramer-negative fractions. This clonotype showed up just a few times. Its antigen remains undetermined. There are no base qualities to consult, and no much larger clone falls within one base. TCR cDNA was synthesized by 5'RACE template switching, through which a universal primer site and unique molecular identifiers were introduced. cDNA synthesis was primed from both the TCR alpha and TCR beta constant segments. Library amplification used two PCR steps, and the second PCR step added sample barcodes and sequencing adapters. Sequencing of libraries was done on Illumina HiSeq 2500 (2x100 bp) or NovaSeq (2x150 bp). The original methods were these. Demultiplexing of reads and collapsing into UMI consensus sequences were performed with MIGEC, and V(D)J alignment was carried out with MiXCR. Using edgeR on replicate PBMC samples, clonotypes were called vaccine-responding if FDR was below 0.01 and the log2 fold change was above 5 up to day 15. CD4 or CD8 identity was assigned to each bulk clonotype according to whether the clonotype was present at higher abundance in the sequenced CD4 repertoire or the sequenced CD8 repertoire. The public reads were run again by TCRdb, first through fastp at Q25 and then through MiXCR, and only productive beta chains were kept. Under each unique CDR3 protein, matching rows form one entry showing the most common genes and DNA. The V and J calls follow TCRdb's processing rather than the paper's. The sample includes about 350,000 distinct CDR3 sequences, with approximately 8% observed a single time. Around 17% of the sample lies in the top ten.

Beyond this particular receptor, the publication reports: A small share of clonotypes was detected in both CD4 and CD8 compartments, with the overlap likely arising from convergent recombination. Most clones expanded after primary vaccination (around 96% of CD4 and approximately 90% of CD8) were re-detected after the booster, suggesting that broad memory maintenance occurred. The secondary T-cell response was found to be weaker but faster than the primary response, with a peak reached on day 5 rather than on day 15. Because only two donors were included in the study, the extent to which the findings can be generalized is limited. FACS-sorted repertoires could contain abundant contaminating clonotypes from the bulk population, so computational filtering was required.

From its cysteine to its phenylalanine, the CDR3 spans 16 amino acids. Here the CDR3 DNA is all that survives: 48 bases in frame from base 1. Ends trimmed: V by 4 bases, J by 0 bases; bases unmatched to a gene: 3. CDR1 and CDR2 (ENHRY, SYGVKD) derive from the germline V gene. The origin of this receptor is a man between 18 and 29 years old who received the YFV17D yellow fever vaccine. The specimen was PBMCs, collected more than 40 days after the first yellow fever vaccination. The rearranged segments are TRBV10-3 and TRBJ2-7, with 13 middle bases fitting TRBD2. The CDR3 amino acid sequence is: CAISGLAGGSSYEQYF. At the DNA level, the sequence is TGTGCCATCAGTGGACTAGCGGGGGGCTCCTCCTACGAGCAGTACTTC.